This entry lists 7 T cell receptor beta chains sequenced from one sample in a study of T-cell memory formation after mild COVID-19. TCRdb processed the 5' RACE reads anew with MiXCR; each CDR3 protein has one entry. Here the sample spans about 610,000 distinct CDR3 sequences, 15% to 20% being singletons. The sample taken for sequencing was PBMCs or a T cell subset sorted from them (not recorded which). The receptors were gathered from an adult woman who had mild COVID-19 (a few samples of this study predate the infection). Cell type and time point are not known.

This clonotype showed up many times. This chain connects TRBV18 to TRBJ1-6; D is uncertain. V lost 3 bases, J lost 7 bases, and 4 bases lay in between. Germline CDR1 is KGHSH and CDR2 is LQKENI. The CDR3 has 12 amino acids. The chain's CDR3 is CASSPRNSPLHF. CDR3 sequence (DNA): TGTGCCAGCTCACCGAGGAATTCACCCCTCCACTTT.

This clonotype has more than one count but fewer than ten. The chain couples TRBV6-1 to TRBJ1-1, with D maybe TRBD1 (5 bases). The CDR3 length is 13 residues. The V and J ends lost 7 bases and 1 base respectively, with 10 bases between them. Germline V gives CDR1 MNHNS, CDR2 SASEGT. The CDR3 nucleotides are TGTGCCAGCAACCAGGGAAGGAACACTGAAGCTTTCTTT. It is translated as CASNQGRNTEAFF.

The sample holds one count of this clonotype. The chain joins TRBV5-1 to TRBJ2-1; D is unresolved. The CDR3 extends over 14 amino acids. Between the trimmed V and J ends, which lost 4 bases and 3 bases, there was a span of 11 bases. Germline-derived CDR1 and CDR2 are SGHRS and YFSETQ. The CDR3 coding sequence is TGCGCCAGCAGCCTACCCAATAACTACAATGAGCAGTTCTTC. Its translation is CASSLPNNYNEQFF. Based on the CDR3 plus reference TRBV5-1 and TRBJ2-1, the full variable domain is KAGVTQTPRYLIKTRGQQVTLSCSPISGHRSVSWYQQTPGQGLQFLFEYFSETQRNKGNFPGRFSGRQFSNSRSEMNVSTLELGDSALYLCASSLPNNYNEQFFGPGTRLTVL.

The chain joins TRBV3-1 to TRBJ1-1; no firm D call. This CDR3 has 16 amino acids. Trimming cost V 1 base and J 2 bases, with 14 bases left between them. Germline V gene lookup returns CDR1 LGHDT and CDR2 YNNKEL (reference sequence). In nucleotides, the CDR3 is TGTGCCAGCAGCCAAGGTAGCGAGGGATACAACACTGAAGCTTTCTTT. Amino acids: CASSQGSEGYNTEAFF. Drawing the rest from reference TRBV3-1 and TRBJ1-1, the complete variable domain is DTAVSQTPKYLVTQMGNDKSIKCEQNLGHDTMYWYKQDSKKFLKIMFSYNNKELIINETVPNRFSPKSPDKAHLNLHINSLELGDSAVYFCASSQGSEGYNTEAFFGQGTRLTVV.

The chain employs TRBV2 and TRBJ1-1; TRBD1 might be the D (5 bases). Germline-derived CDR1 and CDR2 are SNHLY and FYNNEI. The CDR3 covers 14 residues. V dropped 5 bases and J dropped 5 bases, with 15 bases sitting between them. The CDR3 reads CASSPPPGGTEAFF. In DNA form, the CDR3 reads TGTGCCAGCAGTCCGCCCCCTGGGGGGACTGAAGCTTTCTTT.

V is TRBV19 and J is TRBJ1-1; TRBD1 matches at 7 bases. Unmatched junction bases numbered 5, after V lost 7 bases and J lost 0 bases. The V gene's germline CDR1 is LNHDA and CDR2 SQIVND (reference sequence). The length of the CDR3 is 14 residues. Written as DNA, the CDR3 is TGTGCCAGTACCCTGACAGGGCTGAACACTGAAGCTTTCTTT. It is translated as CASTLTGLNTEAFF.

The chain carries TRBV7-9 and TRBJ2-3; TRBD2 matches at 7 bases. This CDR3 has 16 residues. After removal of 4 bases from V and 1 base from J, the junction contained 8 bases not matched to a gene. Germline loops: CDR1 SEHNR, CDR2 FQNEAQ (reference sequence). For the CDR3, the DNA is TGTGCCAGCAGCTCCACCCCGGGAGGAGGCACAGATACGCAGTATTTT. This encodes CASSSTPGGGTDTQYF.